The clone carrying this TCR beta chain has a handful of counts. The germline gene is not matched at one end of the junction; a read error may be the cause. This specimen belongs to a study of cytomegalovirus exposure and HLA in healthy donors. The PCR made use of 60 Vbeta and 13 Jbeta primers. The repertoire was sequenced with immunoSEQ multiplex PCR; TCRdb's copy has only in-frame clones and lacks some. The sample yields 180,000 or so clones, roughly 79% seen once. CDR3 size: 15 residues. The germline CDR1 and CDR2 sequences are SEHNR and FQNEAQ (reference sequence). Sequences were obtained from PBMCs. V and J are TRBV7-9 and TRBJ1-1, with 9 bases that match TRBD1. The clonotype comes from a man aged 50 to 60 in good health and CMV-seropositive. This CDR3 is CSSSEYRGRGTEAFF. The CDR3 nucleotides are TGTTCCAGCAGCGAATACAGGGGGCGAGGCACTGAAGCTTTCTTT.